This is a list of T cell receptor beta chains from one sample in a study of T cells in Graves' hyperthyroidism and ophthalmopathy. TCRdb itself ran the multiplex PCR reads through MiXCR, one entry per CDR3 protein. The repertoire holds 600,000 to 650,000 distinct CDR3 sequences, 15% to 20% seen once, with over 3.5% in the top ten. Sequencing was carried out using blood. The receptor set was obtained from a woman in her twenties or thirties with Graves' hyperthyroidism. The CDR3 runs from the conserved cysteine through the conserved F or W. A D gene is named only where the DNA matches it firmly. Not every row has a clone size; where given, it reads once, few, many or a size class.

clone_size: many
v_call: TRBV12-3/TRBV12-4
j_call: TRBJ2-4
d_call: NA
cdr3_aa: CASRNEEDNQYF
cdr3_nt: TGTGCCAGCAGAAACGAGGAAGACAATCAGTACTTC

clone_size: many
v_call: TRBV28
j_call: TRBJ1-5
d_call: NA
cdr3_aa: CASNLPVVRVDNQPQHF
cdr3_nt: TGTGCCAGCAACCTCCCCGTGGTCCGGGTCGACAATCAGCCCCAGCATTTT

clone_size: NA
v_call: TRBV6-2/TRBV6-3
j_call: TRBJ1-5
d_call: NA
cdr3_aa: CASSTSGLYSNQPQHF
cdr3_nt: TGTGCCAGCAGTACCTCAGGCTTATATAGCAATCAGCCCCAGCATTTT

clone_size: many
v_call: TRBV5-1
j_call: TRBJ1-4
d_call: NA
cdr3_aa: CASRSGTTNEKLFF
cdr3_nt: TGCGCCAGCAGATCAGGAACAACTAATGAAAAACTGTTTTTT

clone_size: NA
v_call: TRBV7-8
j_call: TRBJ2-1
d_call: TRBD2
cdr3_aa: CASSLNSGSGNEQFF
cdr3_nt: TGTGCCAGCAGCTTAAATAGCGGGAGCGGCAATGAGCAGTTCTTC

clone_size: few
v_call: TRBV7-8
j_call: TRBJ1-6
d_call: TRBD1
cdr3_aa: CASSSGTAYNSPLHF
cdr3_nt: TGTGCCAGCAGCTCTGGGACAGCCTATAATTCACCCCTCCACTTT

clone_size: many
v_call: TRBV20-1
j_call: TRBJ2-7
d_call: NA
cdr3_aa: CSARVPYPARRFYEQYF
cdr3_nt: TGCAGTGCTAGAGTTCCATATCCAGCTAGACGATTCTACGAGCAGTACTTC

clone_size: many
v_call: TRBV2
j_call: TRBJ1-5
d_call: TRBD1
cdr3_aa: CASGGQGYQPQHF
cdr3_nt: TGTGCAAGCGGGGGACAGGGTTATCAGCCCCAGCATTTT

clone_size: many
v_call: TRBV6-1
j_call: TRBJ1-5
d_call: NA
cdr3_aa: CASRLFRDPNQPQHF
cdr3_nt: TGTGCCAGCAGACTTTTCCGGGACCCCAATCAGCCCCAGCATTTT

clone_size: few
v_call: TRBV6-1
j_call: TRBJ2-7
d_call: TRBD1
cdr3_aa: CASGDPQGAGEQYF
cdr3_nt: TGTGCCAGCGGAGACCCACAGGGGGCGGGCGAGCAGTACTTC

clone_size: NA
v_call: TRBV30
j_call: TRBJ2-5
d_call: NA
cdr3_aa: CAWSKNKETQYF
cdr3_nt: TGTGCCTGGAGTAAGAACAAAGAGACCCAGTACTTC

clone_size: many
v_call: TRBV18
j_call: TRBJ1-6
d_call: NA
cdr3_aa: CASSPGGLGSPLHF
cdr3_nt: TGTGCCAGCTCACCAGGTGGCCTTGGTTCACCCCTCCACTTT

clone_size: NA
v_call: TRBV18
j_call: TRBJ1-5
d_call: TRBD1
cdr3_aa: CASSPRTGGSQPQHF
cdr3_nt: TGTGCCAGCTCACCCCGGACAGGGGGCTCTCAGCCCCAGCATTTT

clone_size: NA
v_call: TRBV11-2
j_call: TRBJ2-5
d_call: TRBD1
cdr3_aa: CASRTWTGGEGYETQYF
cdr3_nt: TGTGCCAGCAGGACCTGGACAGGGGGCGAGGGTTACGAGACCCAGTACTTC

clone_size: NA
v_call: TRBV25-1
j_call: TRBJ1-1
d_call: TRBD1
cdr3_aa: CASSGTDFTEAFF
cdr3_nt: TGTGCCAGCAGCGGGACAGATTTCACTGAAGCTTTCTTT

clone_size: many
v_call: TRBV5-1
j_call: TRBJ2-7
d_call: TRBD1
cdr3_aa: CASSLGQGFYRGEQYF
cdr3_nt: TGCGCCAGCAGCCTCGGACAGGGTTTTTATCGGGGCGAGCAGTACTTC

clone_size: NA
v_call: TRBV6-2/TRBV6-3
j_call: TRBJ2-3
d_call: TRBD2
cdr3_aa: CASSGTSGFADTQYF
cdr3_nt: TGTGCCAGCAGTGGCACTAGCGGGTTTGCAGATACGCAGTATTTT

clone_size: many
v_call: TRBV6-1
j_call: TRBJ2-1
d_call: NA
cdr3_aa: CASSEAIVVGRSYNEQFF
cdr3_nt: TGTGCCAGCAGTGAAGCAATAGTTGTAGGGAGGTCTTACAATGAGCAGTTCTTC

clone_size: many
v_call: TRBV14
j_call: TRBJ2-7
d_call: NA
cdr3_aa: CASSQEVGVSYEQYF
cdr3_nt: TGTGCCAGCAGCCAAGAGGTGGGCGTTTCCTACGAGCAGTACTTC

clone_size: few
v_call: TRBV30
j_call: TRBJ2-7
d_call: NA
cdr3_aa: CAWTESSRLFYEQYF
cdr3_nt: TGTGCCTGGACAGAGAGTAGTAGGCTTTTCTACGAGCAGTACTTC

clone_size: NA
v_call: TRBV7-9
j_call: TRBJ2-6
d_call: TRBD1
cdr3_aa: CASSDQGAGANVLTF
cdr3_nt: TGTGCCAGCAGCGATCAGGGGGCTGGGGCCAACGTCCTGACTTTC

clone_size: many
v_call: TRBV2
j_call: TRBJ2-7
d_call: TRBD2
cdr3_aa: CASSEGSAGVVQQYF
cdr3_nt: TGTGCCAGCAGTGAAGGGTCAGCGGGAGTAGTGCAGCAGTACTTC